This TCR beta chain was profiled in a study of CD8+ T cells in alopecia areata (dated by TCRdb to the late 2010s). A note on the overall study: The treated patients, all with moderate-to-severe alopecia areata, were enrolled in an open-label pilot trial of oral tofacitinib given at 5 to 10 mg twice daily. Patients received tofacitinib for 6 to 18 months and were then followed off drug for 6 months to check for delayed response and recurrence. The SALT score, which quantifies the percentage of affected scalp surface area, was used to measure disease severity in treated patients. High-throughput TCRbeta sequencing was used to examine T cell clonal expansion in alopecia areata in both the C3H/HeJ mouse model and human patients. Scalp tissue and sorted CD4+ and CD8+ peripheral blood T cells from patchy and totalis/universalis alopecia areata patients and from healthy controls were covered by human TCRbeta sequencing. Patients on tofacitinib were biopsied at baseline and after 4 and 24 weeks of treatment, and several of the patients also had a later scalp biopsy. Scalp clonality was compared across normal scalp (n=4), patchy alopecia areata scalp (n=8), and alopecia totalis/universalis scalp (n=8). The RNA source kit depended on sample type: the PAXgene miRNA kit for fixed scalp, the miRNeasy kit for PBMCs, and the RNeasy kit for mouse skin. immunoSEQ multiplex PCR using 35 Vbeta forward primers and 13 Jbeta reverse primers was used to amplify TCRbeta CDR3 regions. The paper as a whole reports these results and caveats: Shared TCR sequences between patients were less evident than in mice, which may be partly attributable to HLA diversity in the patient population. Unlike mouse skin, where gammadelta T cells dominate, normal human skin contains resident alphabeta T cells that get sequenced too, which complicates analysis of the scalp TCR repertoire. During tofacitinib treatment, many expanded lesional clones stuck around in both scalp and blood, and this persistence may partly explain why relapse happens after treatment is stopped. Tofacitinib significantly lowered scalp clonality and the number of expanded CD8+ clones among the top 100 scalp clones. The treated cohort was small, with a single nonresponder, so links between baseline CD8+ expansion and response need larger studies. Higher clonality and more expanded CD8+ clones were observed in lesional scalp than in normal scalp, particularly in alopecia totalis/universalis, a finding suggestive of antigenic drive.

The receptor library was made with the immunoSEQ multiplex PCR assay. To provide template for TCR sequencing, every sample had RNA extracted and reverse transcribed into cDNA. First-strand cDNA was synthesized with SuperScript III using a 2:1 mix of oligo-dT and random hexamers. Amplification bias was assessed with a synthetic immune receptor repertoire, and residual bias was removed computationally. The paper's processing steps were these. Raw reads were preprocessed to remove errors, and CDR3 was defined by IMGT conventions from the conserved cysteine to phenylalanine. Clonality was computed by normalizing Shannon entropy by log2 of the number of productive unique TCRs and subtracting the result from 1. CD4 or CD8 identity of scalp clones was inferred by cross-referencing scalp TCRbeta sequences with sorted blood CD4 and CD8 repertoires. TCRdb stores this immuneACCESS table with in-frame sequences only. Part of the clones is absent; in the studies checked, under half of the shortfall reflects unresolved V genes, and no reason is known for the rest. The DNA was the basis for D and trimming; V, J and clone size are from that table. Within this sample are around 200,000 clones, with roughly 53% of them counted one time only. The top ten hold 11% of the sample.

For this clone: No antigen is known for it. The input lacks base qualities; no much larger clone sits a single base away.

This specimen's time point label, per the study, means: about 5 months on oral tofacitinib. This specimen's treatment or condition label, per the study, means: oral pan-JAK inhibitor, 5-10 mg twice daily. From alopecia areata patients, peripheral blood was collected along with lesional scalp punch biopsies. PBMCs were isolated by density centrifugation and stained for CD3, CD4 and CD8, and CD4+ and CD8+ T cells were sorted on a FACSAria. V loses 5 bases of germline sequence and J loses 4 bases, and the interval between the two ends is 11 bases. CDR1 and CDR2, looked up from the germline V gene (reference sequence), are LNHDA and SQIVND. The CDR3 covers 13 residues, taking in both the cysteine and the phenylalanine. Solely the CDR3 DNA is kept, with 39 bases framed from the first base.

The TCR comes from a human donor with alopecia areata. The chain was built from TRBV19 and TRBJ1-1, with no confidently assigned D gene. This sample comprised CD8+ T cells sorted from blood, obtained at week 24, from a patient treated with tofacitinib. The DNA sequence is TGTGCCAGTAGTCTCGCGGATGGCACTGAAGCTTTCTTT. It encodes CASSLADGTEAFF.